The following is a TCR beta chain sequence with its context. Antigen specificity is unknown. The sample originates from a study of prognosis after radiotherapy for stage I lung cancer. Multiplex PCR, run in two rounds, amplified TCR beta CDR3 from genomic DNA. TRBV and TRBJ genes each had their own specific primers in first-round PCR. Using its own MiXCR run on the multiplex PCR reads, TCRdb lists one record per CDR3 protein. Here the sample spans approximately 31,000 distinct CDR3 sequences, around 48% being singletons. Study results and limitations: Unique TCR clone counts were lower following stereotactic body radiation therapy (median roughly 9,300 versus 7,200).

The germline V and J ends were trimmed by 0 bases and 6 bases, with 15 bases remaining between them. The length of the CDR3 is 15 residues. CDR1 and CDR2 (germline): GTSNPN, SVGIG (reference sequence). The clonotype comes from a donor aged 50 or older with non-small cell lung cancer. The sample here was PBMCs, taken before or after stereotactic body radiation therapy (not recorded which). The chain recombines TRBV30 with TRBJ1-3; D call uncertain. This chain's CDR3 is CAWSVGVAPVNTIYF. The CDR3, as DNA: TGTGCCTGGAGTGTTGGAGTGGCCCCTGTAAACACCATATATTTT.